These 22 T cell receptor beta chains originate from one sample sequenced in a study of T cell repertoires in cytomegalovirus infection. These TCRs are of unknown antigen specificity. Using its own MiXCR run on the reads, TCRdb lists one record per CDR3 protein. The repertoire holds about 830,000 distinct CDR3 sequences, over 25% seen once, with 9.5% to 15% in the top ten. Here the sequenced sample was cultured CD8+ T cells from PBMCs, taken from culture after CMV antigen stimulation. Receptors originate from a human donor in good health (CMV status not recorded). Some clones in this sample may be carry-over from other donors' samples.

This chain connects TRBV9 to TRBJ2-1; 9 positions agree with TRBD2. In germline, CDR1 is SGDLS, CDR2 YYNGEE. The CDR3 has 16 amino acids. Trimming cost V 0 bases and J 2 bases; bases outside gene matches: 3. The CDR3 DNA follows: TGTGCCAGCAGCGTAGGGCTAGCGGGACCCTACAATGAGCAGTTCTTC. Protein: CASSVGLAGPYNEQFF.

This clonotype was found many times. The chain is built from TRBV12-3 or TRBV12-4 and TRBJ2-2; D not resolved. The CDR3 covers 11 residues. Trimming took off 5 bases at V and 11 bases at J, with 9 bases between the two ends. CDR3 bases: TGTGCCAGCAGTACCCTGAGAGAGCTGTTTTTT. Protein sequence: CASSTLRELFF.

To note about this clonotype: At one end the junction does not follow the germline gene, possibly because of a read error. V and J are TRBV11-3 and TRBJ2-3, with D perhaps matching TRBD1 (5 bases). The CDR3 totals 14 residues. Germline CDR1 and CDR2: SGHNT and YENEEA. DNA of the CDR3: TGTGCCAGCAGTTTAGGCCTAGGGGAAAATACGCAGTATTTT. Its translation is CASSLGLGENTQYF.

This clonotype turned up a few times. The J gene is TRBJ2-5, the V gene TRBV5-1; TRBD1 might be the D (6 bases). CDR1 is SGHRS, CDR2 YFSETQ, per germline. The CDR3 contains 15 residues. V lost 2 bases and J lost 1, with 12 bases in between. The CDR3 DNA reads TGCGCCAGCAGCTTTCGAGGACAGTTCCAAGAGACCCAGTACTTC. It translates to CASSFRGQFQETQYF.

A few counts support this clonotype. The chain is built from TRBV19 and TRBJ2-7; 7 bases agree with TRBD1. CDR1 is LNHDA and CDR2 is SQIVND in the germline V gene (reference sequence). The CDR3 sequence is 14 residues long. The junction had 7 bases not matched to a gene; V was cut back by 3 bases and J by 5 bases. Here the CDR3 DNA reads TGTGCCAGTAGTATGGAGAACAGGGGCGACGAGCAGTACTTC. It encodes CASSMENRGDEQYF. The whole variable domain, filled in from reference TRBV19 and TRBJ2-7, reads DGGITQSPKYLFRKEGQNVTLSCEQNLNHDAMYWYRQDPGQGLRLIYYSQIVNDFQKGDIAEGYSVSREKKESFPLTVTSAQKNPTAFYLCASSMENRGDEQYFGPGTRLTVT.

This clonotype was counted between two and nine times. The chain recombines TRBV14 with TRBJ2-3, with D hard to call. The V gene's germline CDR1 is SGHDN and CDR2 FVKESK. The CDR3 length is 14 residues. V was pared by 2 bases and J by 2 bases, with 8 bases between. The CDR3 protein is CASSQRALTDTQYF. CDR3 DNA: TGTGCCAGCAGCCAAAGGGCGCTCACAGATACGCAGTATTTT.

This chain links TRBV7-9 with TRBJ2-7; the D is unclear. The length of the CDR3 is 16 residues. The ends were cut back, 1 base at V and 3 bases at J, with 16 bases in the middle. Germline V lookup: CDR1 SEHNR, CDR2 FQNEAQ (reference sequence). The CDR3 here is CASSLVAVHTHYEQYF. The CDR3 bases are TGTGCCAGCAGCTTAGTGGCCGTCCACACCCACTACGAGCAGTACTTC.

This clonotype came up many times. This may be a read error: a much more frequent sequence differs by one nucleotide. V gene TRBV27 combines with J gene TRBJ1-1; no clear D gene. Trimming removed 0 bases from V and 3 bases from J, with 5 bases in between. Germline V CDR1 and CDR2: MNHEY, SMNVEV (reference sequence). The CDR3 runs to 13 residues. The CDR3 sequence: CASSLSVYTEAFF. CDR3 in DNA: TGTGCCAGCAGTTTATCAGTGTACACTGAAGCTTTCTTT.

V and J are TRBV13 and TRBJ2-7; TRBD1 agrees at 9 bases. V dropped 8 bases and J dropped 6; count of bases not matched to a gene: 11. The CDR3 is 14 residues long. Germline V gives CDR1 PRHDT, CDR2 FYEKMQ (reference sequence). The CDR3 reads CASSPEGQGSEQYF. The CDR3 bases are TGTGCCAGCTCACCGGAGGGACAGGGAAGCGAGCAGTACTTC.

CDR3 amino acids: CAISESLSSGNTIYF. The CDR3 nucleotides are TGTGCCATCAGTGAGTCGCTGTCCTCTGGAAACACCATATATTTT. J is TRBJ1-3 and V is TRBV10-3; D unresolved. Germline CDR1 ENHRY, CDR2 SYGVKD. V gave up 0 bases and J gave up 0 bases, with 6 bases separating them. CDR3 length: 15 residues.

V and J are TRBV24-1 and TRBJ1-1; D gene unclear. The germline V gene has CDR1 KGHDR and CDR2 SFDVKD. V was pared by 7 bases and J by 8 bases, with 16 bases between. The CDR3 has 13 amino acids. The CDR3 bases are TGTGCCACCAGCTCGGTTTTAGGGCCAGAAGCTTTCTTT. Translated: CATSSVLGPEAFF.

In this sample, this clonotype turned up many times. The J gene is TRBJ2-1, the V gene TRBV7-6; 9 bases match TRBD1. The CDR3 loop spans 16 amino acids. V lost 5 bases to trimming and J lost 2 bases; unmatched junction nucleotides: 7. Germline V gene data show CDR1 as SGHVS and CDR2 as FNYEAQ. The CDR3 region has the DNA TGTGCCAGCAGCCAAGGACAGGGGCTTGCCTACAATGAGCAGTTCTTC. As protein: CASSQGQGLAYNEQFF.

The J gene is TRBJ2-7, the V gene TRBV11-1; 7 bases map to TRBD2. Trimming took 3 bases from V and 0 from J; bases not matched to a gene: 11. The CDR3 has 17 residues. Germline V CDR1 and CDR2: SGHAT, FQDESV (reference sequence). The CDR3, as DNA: TGTGCCAGCAGCTTTTCGCCCCCCGGGAGGAGCTCCTACGAGCAGTACTTC. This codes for CASSFSPPGRSSYEQYF.

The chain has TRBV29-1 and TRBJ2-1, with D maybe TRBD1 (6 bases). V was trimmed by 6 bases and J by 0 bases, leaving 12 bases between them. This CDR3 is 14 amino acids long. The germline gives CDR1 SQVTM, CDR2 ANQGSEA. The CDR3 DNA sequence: TGCAGCGTGAAGGGACACTTCTCCTACAATGAGCAGTTCTTC. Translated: CSVKGHFSYNEQFF.

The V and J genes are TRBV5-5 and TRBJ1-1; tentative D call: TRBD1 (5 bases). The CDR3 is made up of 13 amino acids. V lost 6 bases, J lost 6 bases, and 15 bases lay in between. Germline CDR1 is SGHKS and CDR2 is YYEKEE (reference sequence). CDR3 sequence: CASIWDLGSEAFF. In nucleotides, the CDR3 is TGTGCCAGCATATGGGACCTCGGCTCTGAAGCTTTCTTT.

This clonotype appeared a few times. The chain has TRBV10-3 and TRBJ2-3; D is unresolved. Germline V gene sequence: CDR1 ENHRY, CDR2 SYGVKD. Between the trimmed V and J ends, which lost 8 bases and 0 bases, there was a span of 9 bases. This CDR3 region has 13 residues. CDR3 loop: CAIGSESTDTQYF. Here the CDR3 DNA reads TGTGCCATCGGCTCGGAGAGCACAGATACGCAGTATTTT.

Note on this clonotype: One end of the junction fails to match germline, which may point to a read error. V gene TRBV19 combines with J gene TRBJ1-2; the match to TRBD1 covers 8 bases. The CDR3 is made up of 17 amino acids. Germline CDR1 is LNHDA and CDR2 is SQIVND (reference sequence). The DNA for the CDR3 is TGTGCCAGTAGTTACCGGGACAGGCTCTTATGGAACTATGGCCACACCTTC. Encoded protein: CASSYRDRLLWNYGHTF.

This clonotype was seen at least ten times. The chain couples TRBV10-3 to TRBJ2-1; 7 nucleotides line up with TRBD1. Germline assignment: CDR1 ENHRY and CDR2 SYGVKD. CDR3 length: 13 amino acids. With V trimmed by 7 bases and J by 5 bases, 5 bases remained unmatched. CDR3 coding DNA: TGTGCCATCAATCCGGGACAGAACAATGAGCAGTTCTTC. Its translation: CAINPGQNNEQFF.

CDR3 DNA sequence: TGCAGTGCTAGCTCGTATACAGAGCGCGCAGATACGCAGTATTTT. Its protein product is CSASSYTERADTQYF. The chain has TRBV20-1 and TRBJ2-3; unclear D gene. From germline, CDR1 is DFQATT and CDR2 SNEGSKA (reference sequence). CDR3 length: 15 residues. V was shortened by 3 bases and J by 4 bases, with 17 bases between the two germline ends.

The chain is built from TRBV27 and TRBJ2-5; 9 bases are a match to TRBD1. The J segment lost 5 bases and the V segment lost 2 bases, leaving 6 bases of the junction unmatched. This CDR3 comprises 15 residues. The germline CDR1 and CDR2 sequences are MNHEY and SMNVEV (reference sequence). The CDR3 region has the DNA TGTGCCAGCAGTTTACTGGGGACAGGGAGGGAGACCCAGTACTTC. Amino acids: CASSLLGTGRETQYF.

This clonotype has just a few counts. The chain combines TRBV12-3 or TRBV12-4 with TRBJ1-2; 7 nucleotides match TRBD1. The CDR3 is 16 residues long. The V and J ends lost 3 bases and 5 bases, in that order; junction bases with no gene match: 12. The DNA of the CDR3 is TGTGCCAGCAGTTTCTGGGTGGCCGGGACAGATTATGGCTACACCTTC. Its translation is CASSFWVAGTDYGYTF.

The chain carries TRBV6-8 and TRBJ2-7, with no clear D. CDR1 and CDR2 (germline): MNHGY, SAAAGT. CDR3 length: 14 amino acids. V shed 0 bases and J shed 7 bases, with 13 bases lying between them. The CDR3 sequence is CASSYSARLGEQYF. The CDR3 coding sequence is TGTGCCAGCAGTTACTCAGCAAGGCTCGGGGAGCAGTACTTC.